The 9 T cell receptor beta chains given below trace back to one sample, sequenced in a study of blood T cell repertoires in COVID-19. The repertoire was sequenced with immunoSEQ multiplex PCR; TCRdb's copy has only in-frame clones and lacks some. This sample has about 430,000 clones, with more than 80% found just once. The sample comprised PBMCs or T cells enriched from blood (not recorded which). All receptors derive from a man aged 30 to 39 who had recovered from COVID-19.

This clone was detected only once. The chain couples TRBV28 to TRBJ2-3; D perhaps matches TRBD2 (5 bases). The CDR3 is 12 residues long. Germline loops: CDR1 MDHEN, CDR2 SYDVKM. V dropped 3 bases and J dropped 6 bases, with 7 bases sitting between them. The CDR3 DNA reads TGTGCCAGCAGTTTCGGGGTTGATACGCAGTATTTT. Residues: CASSFGVDTQYF.

The J gene is TRBJ2-7, the V gene TRBV7-9; maybe TRBD2 (5 bases). This CDR3 contains 14 residues. Germline V CDR1 and CDR2: SEHNR, FQNEAQ (reference sequence). Trimming cost V 5 bases and J 2 bases, with 13 bases left between them. The CDR3 spells CASSAGLATYEQYF. DNA of the CDR3: TGTGCCAGCAGCGCCGGCCTAGCCACCTACGAGCAGTACTTC. The full variable domain, completed using reference TRBV7-9 and TRBJ2-7, is DTGVSQNPRHKITKRGQNVTFRCDPISEHNRLYWYRQTLGQGPEFLTYFQNEAQLEKSRLLSDRFSAERPKGSFSTLEIQRTEQGDSAMYLCASSAGLATYEQYFGPGTRLTVT.

The chain uses TRBV5-1 and TRBJ2-3; 7 positions agree with TRBD1. The J segment lost 5 bases and the V segment lost 3 bases, leaving 3 bases of the junction unmatched. Looked up from germline, CDR1 is SGHRS and CDR2 is YFSETQ. The CDR3 spans 13 residues. CDR3 loop: CASSSDRKDTQYF. In DNA form, the CDR3 reads TGCGCCAGCAGCTCGGACAGGAAAGATACGCAGTATTTT.

CDR3 region: CASSVRLVYEQFF. The CDR3 DNA sequence: TGTGCCAGCAGTGTCAGACTAGTCTATGAGCAGTTCTTC. V and J are TRBV2 and TRBJ2-1, with a weak D call TRBD2 (6 bases). There are 13 residues in the CDR3. Trimming left V 4 bases short and J 8 bases short, with 12 bases between. Looked up from germline, CDR1 is SNHLY and CDR2 is FYNNEI.

The rearrangement uses TRBV7-8 and TRBJ2-3; 10 bases fit TRBD2. The ends lost 2 bases at V and 2 bases at J; junction bases unmatched: 1. Germline CDR1 reads SGHVS; CDR2 reads FQNEAQ. The CDR3 is made up of 15 amino acids. The CDR3 region is CASSLLAGDTDTQYF. Written as DNA, the CDR3 is TGTGCCAGCAGCTTACTAGCGGGAGACACAGATACGCAGTATTTT.

This rearrangement joins TRBV12-3 or TRBV12-4 to TRBJ2-7; D is unresolved. The length of the CDR3 is 13 residues. V lost 0 bases to trimming and J lost 2 bases, with 5 bases between them. CDR3 DNA sequence: TGTGCCAGCAGTTTAGCGGGCACCTACGAGCAGTACTTC. This encodes CASSLAGTYEQYF.

V gene TRBV12-3 or TRBV12-4 combines with J gene TRBJ1-2; D gene ambiguous. The CDR3 contains 12 residues. V lost 0 bases and J 8 bases, leaving 7 bases between the germline ends. The CDR3 nucleotides are TGTGCCAGCAGTTTAGCTGTGGGCGGCTACACCTTC. The encoded protein is CASSLAVGGYTF.

The V call is TRBV27, the J call TRBJ2-1; 7 nucleotides align to TRBD2. CDR1 and CDR2 from the germline V gene are MNHEY and SMNVEV (reference sequence). The CDR3 is 13 amino acids. V gave up 6 bases and J gave up 10 bases; unmatched junction bases: 9. The CDR3 region has the DNA TGTGCCAGCAGGCAGACTCCGGGACTAGAGCAGTTCTTC. Translation: CASRQTPGLEQFF.

This chain connects TRBV5-5 to TRBJ1-2; possibly TRBD1 for D (6 bases). The CDR3 has 14 amino acids. Trimming shortened V by 0 bases and J by 4 bases, and 10 bases separated the two germline ends. Per the germline V gene, CDR1 is SGHKS and CDR2 is YYEKEE (reference sequence). CDR3: CASSLDRVAYGYTF. The CDR3 DNA follows: TGTGCCAGCAGCTTGGACAGGGTTGCCTATGGCTACACCTTC. The variable domain in full, completed from reference TRBV5-5 and TRBJ1-2, reads DAGVTQSPTHLIKTRGQQVTLRCSPISGHKSVSWYQQVLGQGPQFIFQYYEKEERGRGNFPDRFSARQFPNYSSELNVNALLLGDSALYLCASSLDRVAYGYTFGSGTRLTVV.